This entry describes one T cell receptor beta chain. What it binds is unknown. Germline lookup yields CDR1 LGHNT and CDR2 FRNRAP. V lost 6 bases to trimming and J lost 0 bases, with 21 bases between them. CDR3 length: 19 residues. This sample is part of a study of shared clonotypes between healthy human individuals. In the study overall: Three plates each covered CD4 naive and memory; CD8 naive two, CD8 memory one.

This table comes from immunoSEQ multiplex PCR, and its TCRdb copy is limited to in-frame clones, with some not included. This table holds about 1.1 million clones, 78% found once. Study-wide results and limits: An expected dependence of interdonor clonotype sharing on sequencing depth was noted.

The sequence derives from a man aged 18 to 29 in good health. Some clones in this sample may be carry-over from other donors' samples. Source material: memory CD4+ T cells from PBMCs. As for subset: CD45RA-negative fraction. V is TRBV12-5 and J is TRBJ2-6, with D perhaps TRBD1 (6 bases). This CDR3 is CASGPAPGHHPSGANVLTF. The CDR3 DNA is TGTGCTAGTGGACCCGCACCGGGACACCATCCCTCTGGGGCCAACGTCCTGACTTTC.